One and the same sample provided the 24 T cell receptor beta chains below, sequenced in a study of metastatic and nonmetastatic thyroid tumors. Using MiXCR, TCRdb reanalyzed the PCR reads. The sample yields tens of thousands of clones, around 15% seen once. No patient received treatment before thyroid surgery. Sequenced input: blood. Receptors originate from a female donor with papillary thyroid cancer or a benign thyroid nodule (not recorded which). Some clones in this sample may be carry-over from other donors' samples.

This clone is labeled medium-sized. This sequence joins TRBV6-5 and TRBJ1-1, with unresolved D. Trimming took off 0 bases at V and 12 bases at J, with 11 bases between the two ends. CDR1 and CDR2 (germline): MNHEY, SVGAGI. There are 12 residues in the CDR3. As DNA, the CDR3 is TGTGCCAGCAGTTACTCGGGATTTCCGACTTTCTTT. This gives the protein CASSYSGFPTFF.

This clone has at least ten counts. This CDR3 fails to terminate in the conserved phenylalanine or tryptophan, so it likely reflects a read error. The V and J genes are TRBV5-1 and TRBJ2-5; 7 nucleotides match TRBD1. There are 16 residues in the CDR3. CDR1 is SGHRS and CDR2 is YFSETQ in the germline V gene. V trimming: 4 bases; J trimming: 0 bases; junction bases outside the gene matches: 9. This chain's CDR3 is CASSNNRGRYQETQYL. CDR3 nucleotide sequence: TGCGCCAGCAGCAACAACAGGGGACGCTACCAAGAGACCCAGTACCTC.

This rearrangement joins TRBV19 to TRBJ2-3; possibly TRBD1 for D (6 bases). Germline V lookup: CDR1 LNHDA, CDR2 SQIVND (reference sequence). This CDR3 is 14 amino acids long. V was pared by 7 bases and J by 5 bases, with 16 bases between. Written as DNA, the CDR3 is TGTGCCAGTATCGGGCGCGCAGGGGAAGATACGCAGTATTTT. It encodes CASIGRAGEDTQYF.

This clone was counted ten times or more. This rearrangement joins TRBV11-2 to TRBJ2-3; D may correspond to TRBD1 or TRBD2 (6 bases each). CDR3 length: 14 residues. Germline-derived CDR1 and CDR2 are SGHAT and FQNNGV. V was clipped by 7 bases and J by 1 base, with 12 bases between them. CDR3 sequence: CASTPRGGTDTQYF. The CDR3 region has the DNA TGTGCCAGCACCCCGAGGGGGGGCACAGATACGCAGTATTTT.

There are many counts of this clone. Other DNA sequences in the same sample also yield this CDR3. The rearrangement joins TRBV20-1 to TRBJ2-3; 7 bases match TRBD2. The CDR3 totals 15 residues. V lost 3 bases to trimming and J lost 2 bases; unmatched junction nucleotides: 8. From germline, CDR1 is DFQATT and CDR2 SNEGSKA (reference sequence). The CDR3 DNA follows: TGCAGTGCTAGCCGGAGAAGCGGGACCACAGATACGCAGTATTTT. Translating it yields CSASRRSGTTDTQYF.

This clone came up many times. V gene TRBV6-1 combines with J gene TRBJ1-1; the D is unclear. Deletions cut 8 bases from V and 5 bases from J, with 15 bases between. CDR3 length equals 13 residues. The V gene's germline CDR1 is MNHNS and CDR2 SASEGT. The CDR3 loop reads CASGPDVVTEAFF. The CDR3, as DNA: TGTGCCAGCGGGCCGGATGTGGTTACTGAAGCTTTCTTT.

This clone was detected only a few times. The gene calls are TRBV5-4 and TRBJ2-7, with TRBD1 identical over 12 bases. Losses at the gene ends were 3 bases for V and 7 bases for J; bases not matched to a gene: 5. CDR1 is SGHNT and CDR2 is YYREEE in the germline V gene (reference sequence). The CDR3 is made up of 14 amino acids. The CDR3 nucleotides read TGTGCCAGCAGCTCCCGGGACAGGGGGCGAGAGCAGTACTTC. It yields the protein CASSSRDRGREQYF.

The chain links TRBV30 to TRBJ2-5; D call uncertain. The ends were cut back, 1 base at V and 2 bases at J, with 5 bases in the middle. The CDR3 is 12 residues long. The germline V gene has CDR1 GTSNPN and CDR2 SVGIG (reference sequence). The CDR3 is CAWSANQETQYF. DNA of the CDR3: TGTGCCTGGAGTGCCAATCAAGAGACCCAGTACTTC.

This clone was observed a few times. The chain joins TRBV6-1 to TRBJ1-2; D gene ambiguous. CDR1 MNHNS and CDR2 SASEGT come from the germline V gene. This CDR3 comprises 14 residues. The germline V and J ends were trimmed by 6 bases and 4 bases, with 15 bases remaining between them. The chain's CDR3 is CASSTPQRTYGYTF. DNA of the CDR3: TGTGCCAGCAGCACCCCACAGAGGACCTATGGCTACACCTTC.

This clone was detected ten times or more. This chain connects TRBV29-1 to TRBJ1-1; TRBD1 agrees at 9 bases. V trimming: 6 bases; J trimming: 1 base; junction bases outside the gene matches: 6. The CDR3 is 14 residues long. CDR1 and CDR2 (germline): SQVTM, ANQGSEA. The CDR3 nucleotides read TGCAGCGTCCGCTCGGACAGGGGGAACACTGAAGCTTTCTTT. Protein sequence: CSVRSDRGNTEAFF. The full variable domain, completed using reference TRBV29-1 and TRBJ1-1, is SAVISQKPSRDICQRGTSLTIQCQVDSQVTMMFWYRQQPGQSLTLIATANQGSEATYESGFVIDKFPISRPNLTFSTLTVSNMSPEDSSIYLCSVRSDRGNTEAFFGQGTRLTVV.

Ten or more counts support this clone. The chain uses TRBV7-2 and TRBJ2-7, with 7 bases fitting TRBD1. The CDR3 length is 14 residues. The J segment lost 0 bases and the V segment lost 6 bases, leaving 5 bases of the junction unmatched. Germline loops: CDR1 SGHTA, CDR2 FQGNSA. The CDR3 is CASSQQGPSYEQYF. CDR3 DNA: TGTGCCAGCAGTCAACAGGGGCCCTCCTACGAGCAGTACTTC.

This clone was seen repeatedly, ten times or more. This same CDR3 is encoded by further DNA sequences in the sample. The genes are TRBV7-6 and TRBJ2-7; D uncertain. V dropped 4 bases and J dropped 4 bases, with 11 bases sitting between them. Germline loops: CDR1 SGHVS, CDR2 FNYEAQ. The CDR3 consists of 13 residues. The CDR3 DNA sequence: TGTGCCAGCAGCTCGGGTCCGAATTACGAGCAGTACTTC. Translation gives CASSSGPNYEQYF.

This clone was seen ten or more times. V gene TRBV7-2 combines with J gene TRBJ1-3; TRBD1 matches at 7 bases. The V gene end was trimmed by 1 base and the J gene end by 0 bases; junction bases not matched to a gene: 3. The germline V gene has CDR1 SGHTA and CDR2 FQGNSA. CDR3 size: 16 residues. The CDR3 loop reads CASSLVRGLSGNTIYF. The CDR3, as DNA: TGTGCCAGCAGCTTAGTGAGGGGGCTCTCTGGAAACACCATATATTTT.

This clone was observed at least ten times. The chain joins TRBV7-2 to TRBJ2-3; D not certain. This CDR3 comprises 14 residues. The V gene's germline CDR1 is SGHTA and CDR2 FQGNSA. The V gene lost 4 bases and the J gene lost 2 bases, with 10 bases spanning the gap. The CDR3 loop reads CASSSALYTDTQYF. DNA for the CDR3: TGTGCCAGCAGCTCCGCGCTGTACACAGATACGCAGTATTTT.

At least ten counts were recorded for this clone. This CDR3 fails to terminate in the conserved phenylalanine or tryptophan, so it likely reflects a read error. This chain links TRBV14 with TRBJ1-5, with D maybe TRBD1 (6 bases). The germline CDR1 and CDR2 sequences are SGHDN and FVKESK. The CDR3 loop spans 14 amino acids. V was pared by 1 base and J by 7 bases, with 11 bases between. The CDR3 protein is CASSQGGGLQPQHL. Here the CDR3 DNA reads TGTGCCAGCAGCCAAGGTGGGGGGCTCCAGCCCCAGCATCTT.

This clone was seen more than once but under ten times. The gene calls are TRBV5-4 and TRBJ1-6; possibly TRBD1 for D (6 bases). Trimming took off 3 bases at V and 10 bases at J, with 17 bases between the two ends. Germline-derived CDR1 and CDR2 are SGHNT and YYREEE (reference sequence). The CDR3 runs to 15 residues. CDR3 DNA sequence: TGTGCCAGCAGCTCGGGGGCAACAGGTCCCTCACCCCTCCACTTT. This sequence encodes CASSSGATGPSPLHF.

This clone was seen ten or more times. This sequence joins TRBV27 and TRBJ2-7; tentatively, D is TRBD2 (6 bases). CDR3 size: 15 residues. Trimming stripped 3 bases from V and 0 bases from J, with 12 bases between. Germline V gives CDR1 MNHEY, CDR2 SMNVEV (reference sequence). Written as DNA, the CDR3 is TGTGCCAGCAGTTTGGCTAGCGCCAACTCCTACGAGCAGTACTTC. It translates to CASSLASANSYEQYF.

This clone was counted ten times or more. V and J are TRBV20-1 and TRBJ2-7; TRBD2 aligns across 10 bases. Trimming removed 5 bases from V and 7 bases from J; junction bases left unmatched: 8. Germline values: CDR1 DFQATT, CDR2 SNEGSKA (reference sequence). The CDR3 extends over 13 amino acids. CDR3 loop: CSAGAGGPREQYF. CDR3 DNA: TGCAGTGCTGGAGCGGGAGGGCCTCGAGAGCAGTACTTC.

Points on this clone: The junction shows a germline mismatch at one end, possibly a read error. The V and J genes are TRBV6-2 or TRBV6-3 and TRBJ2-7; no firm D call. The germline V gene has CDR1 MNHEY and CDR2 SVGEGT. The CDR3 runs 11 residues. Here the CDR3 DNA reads TGTGCCAACAGTGACTCCTTTGAGCAGTACTTC. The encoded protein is CANSDSFEQYF.

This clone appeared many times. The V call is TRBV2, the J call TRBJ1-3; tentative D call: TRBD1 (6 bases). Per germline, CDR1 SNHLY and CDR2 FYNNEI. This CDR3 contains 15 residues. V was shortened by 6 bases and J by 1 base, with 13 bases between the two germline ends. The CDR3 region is CASRVQGGSGNTIYF. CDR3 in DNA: TGTGCCAGCAGAGTACAGGGTGGTTCTGGAAACACCATATATTTT.

The CDR3 is CASSVQIETRGYGYTF. CDR3 DNA: TGTGCCAGCAGCGTCCAGATCGAAACTCGGGGCTATGGCTACACCTTC. The gene calls are TRBV11-2 and TRBJ1-2; no firm D call. This CDR3 spans 16 amino acids. Germline-derived CDR1 and CDR2 are SGHAT and FQNNGV. With 5 bases removed from V and 4 bases from J, the gap between germline ends came to 20 bases.

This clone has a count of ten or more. For the CDR3, the DNA is TGCAGTGCTAGAGGCGCAAGACAGTTCTCTTACGAGCAGTACTTC. Its translation: CSARGARQFSYEQYF. The chain carries TRBV20-1 and TRBJ2-7; D is possibly TRBD1 (5 bases). CDR1 is DFQATT, CDR2 SNEGSKA, per germline (reference sequence). This CDR3 is built from 15 residues. Deletions cut 1 base from V and 4 bases from J, with 17 bases between.

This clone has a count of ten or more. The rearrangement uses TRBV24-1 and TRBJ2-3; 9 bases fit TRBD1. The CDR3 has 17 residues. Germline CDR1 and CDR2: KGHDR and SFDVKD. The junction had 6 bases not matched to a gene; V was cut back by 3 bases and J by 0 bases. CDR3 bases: TGTGCCACCAGTGATCCTTCCGGGACAGGGAGCACAGATACGCAGTATTTT. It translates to CATSDPSGTGSTDTQYF.

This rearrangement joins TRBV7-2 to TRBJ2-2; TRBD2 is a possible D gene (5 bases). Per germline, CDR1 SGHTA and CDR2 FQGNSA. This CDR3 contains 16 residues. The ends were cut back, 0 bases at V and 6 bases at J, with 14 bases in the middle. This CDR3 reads CASSLASAGTAGELFF. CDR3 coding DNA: TGTGCCAGCAGCTTAGCGTCTGCGGGTACGGCCGGGGAGCTGTTTTTT.